Listed here is a single TCR beta chain. What it binds is unknown. Combining a sample-barcoded 5' primer with a J-beta primer mix, a second PCR ran for 7 to 11 cycles. TCRdb used MiXCR to reprocess the 5' RACE reads, holding one entry per CDR3 protein. This table holds hundreds of thousands of distinct CDR3 sequences, roughly 44% found once. This record comes from a study of blood T cells in healthy people across ages. The study's findings and limits: Higher naive T cell percentage went strongly together with higher TCR beta diversity. Long-lived and aged donors differed, with more naive CD4+ cells and higher diversity in the long-lived.

Each donor had roughly 10 milliliters of peripheral blood drawn. Each sample yielded at least 6.5 million isolated PBMCs. The CDR3 covers 14 residues. The germline V and J ends were trimmed by 7 bases and 3 bases, with 16 bases remaining between them. Germline V gene lookup returns CDR1 SQVTM and CDR2 ANQGSEA. The specimen sequenced was blood. The chain joins TRBV29-1 to TRBJ2-1; no reliable D call. The receptor was derived from a woman aged 55-69 years in good health. The CDR3 bases are TGCAGCGGGGTTAGACATAACGGCTACAATGAGCAGTTCTTC. This gives the protein CSGVRHNGYNEQFF.